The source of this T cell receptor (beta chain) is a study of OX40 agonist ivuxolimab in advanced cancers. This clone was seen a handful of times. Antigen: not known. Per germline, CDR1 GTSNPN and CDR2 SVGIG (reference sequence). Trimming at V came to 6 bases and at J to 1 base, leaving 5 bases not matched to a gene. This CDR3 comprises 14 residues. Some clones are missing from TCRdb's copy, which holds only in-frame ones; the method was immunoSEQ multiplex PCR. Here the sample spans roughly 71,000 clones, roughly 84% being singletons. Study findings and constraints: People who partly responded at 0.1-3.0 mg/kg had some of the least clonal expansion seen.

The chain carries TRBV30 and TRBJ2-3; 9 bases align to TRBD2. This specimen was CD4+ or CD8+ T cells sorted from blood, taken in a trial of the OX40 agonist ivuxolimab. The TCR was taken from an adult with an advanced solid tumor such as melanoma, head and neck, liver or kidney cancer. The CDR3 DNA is TGTGCCTGCAAACAGCGGGGGGGCACAGATACGCAGTATTTT. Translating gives CACKQRGGTDTQYF.